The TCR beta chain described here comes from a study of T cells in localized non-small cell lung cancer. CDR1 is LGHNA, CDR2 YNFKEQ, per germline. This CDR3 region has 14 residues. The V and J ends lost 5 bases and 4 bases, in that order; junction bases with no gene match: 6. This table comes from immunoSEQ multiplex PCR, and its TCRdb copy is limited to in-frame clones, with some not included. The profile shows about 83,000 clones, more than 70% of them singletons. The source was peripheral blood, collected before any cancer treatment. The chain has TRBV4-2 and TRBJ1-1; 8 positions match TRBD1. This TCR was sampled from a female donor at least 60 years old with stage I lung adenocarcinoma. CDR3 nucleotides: TGTGCCAGCAGCAATTACAGGGGGAGCACTGAAGCTTTCTTT. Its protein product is CASSNYRGSTEAFF.